The 20 T cell receptor beta chains in this list originate from one sample, sequenced in a study of tumor and adjacent non-tumor tissue in lung cancer. RNA was extracted from bulk tissue without any cell sorting. This non-tumor lung sample came from over 3 cm beyond the tumor edge. TCRbeta libraries were built with three rounds of nested PCR, modified from ARM-PCR. A single record per CDR3 protein comes from TCRdb applying MiXCR to the multiplex PCR reads. The sample has 70,000 to 90,000 distinct CDR3 sequences; roughly 80% are singletons. The sample comprised distant non-tumor lung tissue. These receptors were collected from a man in his 60s with non-small cell lung cancer.

Turning to this clonotype: At one end the junction does not follow the germline gene, possibly because of a read error. The chain is built from TRBV11-2 and TRBJ1-2; no firm D call. The CDR3 loop spans 15 amino acids. Germline CDR1 reads SGHAT; CDR2 reads FQNNGV. The CDR3 region is CASSSRTAADYGYAF. The CDR3 DNA reads TGTGCCAGCAGCTCCAGGACCGCCGCAGACTATGGCTACGCCTTC. The full variable domain, completed using reference TRBV11-2 and TRBJ1-2, is EAGVAQSPRYKIIEKRQSVAFWCNPISGHATLYWYQQILGQGPKLLIQFQNNGVVDDSQLPKDRFSAERLKGVDSTLKIQPAKLEDSAVYLCASSSRTAADYGYAFGSGTRLTVV.

The V gene is TRBV11-2, the J gene TRBJ2-6, with D perhaps matching TRBD1 (5 bases). The ends were cut back, 10 bases at V and 0 bases at J, with 25 bases in the middle. Germline values: CDR1 SGHAT, CDR2 FQNNGV. The CDR3 covers 19 residues. The CDR3 coding sequence is TGTGCCAACATCTTAGTTCCAAAGTACAGGCCCTCTGGGGCCAACGTCCTGACTTTC. Translating it yields CANILVPKYRPSGANVLTF.

CDR3 sequence: CAWSRGKVYEQYF. As DNA, the CDR3 is TGTGCCTGGAGTAGAGGGAAAGTGTACGAGCAGTACTTC. The chain couples TRBV30 to TRBJ2-7; TRBD2 is a possible D gene (5 bases). The CDR3 has 13 amino acids. The ends were cut back, 2 bases at V and 4 bases at J, with 12 bases in the middle. CDR1 and CDR2 (germline): GTSNPN, SVGIG (reference sequence).

As to this clonotype: One end of the junction is discordant with germline, which a read error may explain. The chain uses TRBV6-5 and TRBJ2-6; 8 bases line up with TRBD2. This CDR3 is built from 17 residues. Germline CDR1 and CDR2: MNHEY and SVGAGI. CDR3 in amino acids: CANSPAGASSGANVLTF. The CDR3 bases are TGTGCCAACAGCCCAGCGGGAGCCAGCTCTGGGGCTAACGTCCTGACTTTC.

This clonotype was seen only once. The rearrangement links TRBV11-2 to TRBJ1-2; D ambiguous. This CDR3 comprises 15 residues. Germline CDR1 reads SGHAT; CDR2 reads FQNNGV. Between the trimmed V and J ends, which lost 4 bases and 12 bases, there was a span of 24 bases. CDR3 amino acids: CASSSRTAADYDHTF. The CDR3 DNA sequence: TGTGCCAGCAGCTCCAGGACCGCCGCGGACTATGACCACACCTTC.

The chain recombines TRBV12-3 or TRBV12-4 with TRBJ2-2, with D maybe TRBD2 (5 bases). V dropped 5 bases and J dropped 0 bases, with 13 bases sitting between them. The CDR3 spans 16 residues. The CDR3 protein is CASSPPSPPNTGELFF. The CDR3 region has the DNA TGTGCCAGCAGTCCTCCTAGCCCCCCGAACACCGGGGAGCTGTTTTTT.

The sample holds many counts of this clonotype. One junction end does not reproduce the germline sequence, and a read error may be involved. This rearrangement joins TRBV11-2 to TRBJ2-7; D is perhaps TRBD1 (6 bases). Looked up from germline, CDR1 is SGHAT and CDR2 is FQNNGV. CDR3 size: 16 residues. CDR3 DNA sequence: TGTGCCAGCAGCTTAGGAACAAACAGGGTCTCCAACGAGCAGTACTTC. Protein sequence: CASSLGTNRVSNEQYF.

As regards this clonotype: Since no conserved phenylalanine or tryptophan closes the CDR3, a read error is the likely cause. The V call is TRBV6-2 or TRBV6-3, the J call TRBJ2-1, with D perhaps matching TRBD1 (5 bases). Germline V gives CDR1 MNHEY, CDR2 SVGEGT. CDR3 length: 14 amino acids. CDR3 sequence (DNA): TGTACCAACACCGACCGGACATCCCGCAATGAGCAGTTCATC. Its protein product is CTNTDRTSRNEQFI.

The genes are TRBV5-4 and TRBJ1-1; TRBD1 aligns across 7 bases. The germline CDR1 and CDR2 sequences are SGHNT and YYREEE (reference sequence). This CDR3 has 17 amino acids. The CDR3 DNA sequence: TGTACCAACAACGCCGGTCGACAGGGACGAGGCGGCACTGAAGCTTTCTTT. Protein product: CTNNAGRQGRGGTEAFF.

Turning to this clonotype: Mismatch with germline at one junction end may stem from a read error. J is TRBJ1-1 and V is TRBV11-2, with TRBD1 matching 7 bases. This CDR3 spans 14 amino acids. Per the germline V gene, CDR1 is SGHAT and CDR2 is FQNNGV. In DNA form, the CDR3 reads TGTGTCAGCAGCTTGACAGGAAGAGGGACAGAAGCTATCTTT. It codes for CVSSLTGRGTEAIF.

As concerns this clonotype: Likely a read error: the CDR3 ends without its conserved phenylalanine or tryptophan. The chain joins TRBV4-1 to TRBJ2-4; D is ambiguous. The CDR3 has 17 amino acids. The germline V gene has CDR1 MGHRA and CDR2 YSYEKL. V was clipped by 0 bases and J by 8 bases, with 20 bases between them. CDR3 coding DNA: TGCGCCAGCAGCCAAGAAGGGCTAGTGAGGTGTCGCGACATTCAGTACATC. Protein product: CASSQEGLVRCRDIQYI.

In regard to this clonotype: Since a much larger clone is just one base distant, this may be a read error. V and J are TRBV12-3 or TRBV12-4 and TRBJ1-4; TRBD1 aligns across 8 bases. The CDR3 has 17 amino acids. The trim removed 5 bases at V and 0 bases at J, leaving 8 bases unmatched. The CDR3 nucleotides read TGTGCCAGCAGTGAACCTCAGGGGGCTACAACTAATGAAAAACTGTTTTTT. Its translation is CASSEPQGATTNEKLFF.

The rearrangement links TRBV20-1 to TRBJ1-3, with D possibly TRBD1 on 6 matching bases. The CDR3 runs 14 residues. The germline CDR1 and CDR2 sequences are DFQATT and SNEGSKA (reference sequence). The germline V and J ends were trimmed by 3 bases and 0 bases, with 9 bases remaining between them. The DNA of the CDR3 is TGCAGTGCTAGGGGGGCGTGCTCTGGAAACACCATATATTTT. Translated: CSARGACSGNTIYF.

This clonotype was counted once. Lacking the conserved final phenylalanine or tryptophan, this CDR3 likely reflects a read error. The chain has TRBV11-2 and TRBJ2-1; weak D call: TRBD1 (5 bases). In germline, CDR1 is SGHAT, CDR2 FQNNGV. This CDR3 spans 14 amino acids. The CDR3 DNA follows: TGTGCCAGCAGCTTAGTTGAACAGGACAATAAGCAGTTCATC. The encoded protein is CASSLVEQDNKQFI.

Comments on this clonotype: This may arise from a read error, as a much more abundant clone is one base away. J is TRBJ2-3 and V is TRBV6-4; D ambiguous. The CDR3 loop spans 15 amino acids. V shed 3 bases and J shed 0 bases, with 10 bases lying between them. Germline lookup yields CDR1 MRHNA and CDR2 SNTAGT. CDR3 sequence (DNA): TGTGCCAGCAGTGATAGTCCGGCTAGCACAGATACGCAGTATTTT. Protein product: CASSDSPASTDTQYF.

Worth noting for this clonotype: One end of the junction is discordant with germline, which a read error may explain. The gene calls are TRBV6-5 and TRBJ1-2; D unresolved. CDR1 MNHEY and CDR2 SVGAGI come from the germline V gene. The CDR3 covers 13 residues. The CDR3: CASSSAPLQGYTF. Here the CDR3 DNA reads TGTGCGAGCAGTTCCGCCCCCTTACAAGGCTACACCTTC.

J is TRBJ2-1 and V is TRBV12-3 or TRBV12-4; D ambiguous. This CDR3 is 12 amino acids long. V lost 5 bases to trimming and J lost 7 bases, with 9 bases between them. In DNA form, the CDR3 reads TGTGCCAGCAGTAAGGAGAAAAATGAGCAGTTCTTC. This encodes CASSKEKNEQFF.

The J gene is TRBJ1-2, the V gene TRBV28; D is possibly TRBD1 (5 bases). The CDR3 has 14 amino acids. V lost 7 bases and J 3 bases, leaving 15 bases between the germline ends. Germline CDR1 reads MDHEN; CDR2 reads SYDVKM. The CDR3 is CASISQGSDYGYTF. CDR3 coding DNA: TGTGCCAGCATTAGTCAGGGATCGGACTATGGCTACACCTTC.

Only one count was recorded for this clonotype. This may come from a read error, since a much larger clone is one base off. The CDR3 DNA is TGTGCCAGCAGTTTAATCCGAAAGTACAATGAGCACTTCTTC. This codes for CASSLIRKYNEHFF. The rearrangement uses TRBV12-3 or TRBV12-4 and TRBJ2-1, with D uncertain. The CDR3 has 14 amino acids.

Concerning this clonotype itself: One junction end disagrees with the germline gene, perhaps due to a read error. V usage is TRBV20-1 and J usage is TRBJ2-7; D not certain. The CDR3 contains 12 residues. Germline-derived CDR1 and CDR2 are DFQATT and SNEGSKA (reference sequence). The CDR3 DNA follows: TGCAGTGTTAGTGCGGTTACCTACGAGCAGCACTTC. It translates to CSVSAVTYEQHF.